This entry features one T cell receptor beta chain sequence. This entry comes from a study of T cell changes during pregnancy in multiple sclerosis. The CDR3 consists of 13 residues. Germline CDR1 and CDR2: KGHSH and LQKENI. V lost 3 bases and J lost 5; bases outside the gene matches: 0. Sequencing used immunoSEQ multiplex PCR; TCRdb keeps in-frame clones, though not all of them. The repertoire has around 35,000 clones, about 92% of them found once; the top ten carry 0.35% to 0.45%. The sequenced sample was CD4+ T cells from peripheral blood mononuclear cells, obtained in the third trimester of pregnancy. The chain is built from TRBV18 and TRBJ2-7; the match to TRBD2 covers 11 bases. The receptor was derived from a female donor in good health, enrolled as a control in a pregnancy study. The CDR3 nucleotides read TGTGCCAGCTCACCGGGACTAGCGGACGAGCAGTACTTC. Its translation: CASSPGLADEQYF.